A selection of T cell receptor beta chains follows, all from one sample in a study of blood T cell repertoires in COVID-19. Sequencing used immunoSEQ multiplex PCR; TCRdb keeps in-frame clones, though not all of them. The data contain 200,000 to 300,000 clones, roughly 76% of them singletons. Sequenced material: peripheral blood. The receptors were gathered from a woman of 80 years or more with COVID-19, enrolled during active disease. Both conserved end residues are part of each CDR3. The D gene is left open where the match is weak. Only part of the rows carry a size: once, few, many, or a class if the clone is expanded.

V gene	D gene	clone size	J gene	CDR3 DNA	CDR3 protein
TRBV7-8	-	-	TRBJ2-7	TGTGCCAGCAGACAGGACGGGAGCTCCTACGAGCAGTACTTC	CASRQDGSSYEQYF
TRBV2	-	-	TRBJ1-5	TGTGCCAGCAGGAGGGGAAGCGGGAATCAGCCCCAGCATTTT	CASRRGSGNQPQHF
TRBV7-9	TRBD2	-	TRBJ2-4	TGTGCCAGCAGCTTAGTTAGCGGGAGCACCAAAAACATTCAGTACTTC	CASSLVSGSTKNIQYF
TRBV5-4	-	-	TRBJ2-1	TGTGCCAGCAGCTTGGAACAGGGCCGGGAGCAGTTCTTC	CASSLEQGREQFF
TRBV6-6	TRBD2	-	TRBJ2-3	TGTGCCAGCAGTCTCTCCCTAGCGGGGGGAGCAGATACGCAGTATTTT	CASSLSLAGGADTQYF
TRBV4-1	TRBD1	-	TRBJ1-2	TGCGCCAGCAGCCAAGACCCAGGGGGCGCTGCGGTAAGCTACACCTTC	CASSQDPGGAAVSYTF
TRBV19	-	-	TRBJ1-4	TGTGCCAGTAGCGGCGGAGCCCTTGGGGAAAAACTGTTTTTT	CASSGGALGEKLFF
TRBV30	-	-	TRBJ2-6	TGTGCCTGGATGGGGGCAGGGCTCGGGGCCAACGTCCTGACTTTC	CAWMGAGLGANVLTF
TRBV18	-	-	TRBJ1-2	TGTGCCAGCTCACCCCCCGGGAGCCTCAACTATGGCTACACCTTC	CASSPPGSLNYGYTF
TRBV30	-	-	TRBJ1-4	TGTGCCTGGAGTCCGACGTACGGGGGTGTAGAAAAACTGTTTTTT	CAWSPTYGGVEKLFF
TRBV18	-	-	TRBJ1-1	TGTGCCAGCTCACCACAAGCCCTAGGCACTGAAGCTTTCTTT	CASSPQALGTEAFF
TRBV6-1	-	-	TRBJ1-6	TGTGCCAGCAGTGACCCGCTTAACAGGGCCGCGAATTCACCCCTCCACTTT	CASSDPLNRAANSPLHF
TRBV4-3	TRBD2	-	TRBJ2-1	TGCGCCAGCAGCCAAGCATTCAGGCGGGAGCTGAACAATGAGCAGTTCTTC	CASSQAFRRELNNEQFF
TRBV18	-	-	TRBJ2-2	TGTGCCAGCTCACCACCTGAGGGAAACGGGGAGCTGTTTTTT	CASSPPEGNGELFF
TRBV21-1	-	few	TRBJ1-2	TGTGCCAGCAGCAAAGTCGAACAGGGTGACCCCACCGGTAACTATGGCTACACCTTC	CASSKVEQGDPTGNYGYTF
TRBV6-5	-	-	TRBJ1-4	TGTGCCAGCAGTTCCCCCGCCGGGGCAACTAATGAAAAACTGTTTTTT	CASSSPAGATNEKLFF
TRBV6-4	TRBD1	-	TRBJ1-6	TGTGCCAGGAAACGCAGGGGGCGAGGAACCCTCCACTTT	CARKRRGRGTLHF
TRBV5-1	TRBD2	once	TRBJ2-2	TGCGCCAGCCGGTTTACCGGGACTAGCCCTGGCCGGGTGAACACCGGGGAGCTGTTTTTT	CASRFTGTSPGRVNTGELFF
TRBV11-2	-	-	TRBJ1-2	TGTGCCAGCAGCCCCAACAGCTATGGCTACACCTTC	CASSPNSYGYTF
TRBV6-2/TRBV6-3	-	-	TRBJ2-3	TGTGCCAGCAGTTACGTCCTAGCGTATGATCCAGCTACGCAGTATTTT	CASSYVLAYDPATQYF
TRBV11-3	-	-	TRBJ1-1	TGTGCCAGCAGCCGCGTTCCGAACACTGAAGCTTTCTTT	CASSRVPNTEAFF
TRBV2	-	-	TRBJ2-2	TGTGCCAGCAGTCCCAGGGAGAACACCGGGGAGCTGTTTTTT	CASSPRENTGELFF
TRBV7-3	-	-	TRBJ1-1	TGTGCCAGCAGCTTAAAAGTTACGGGGGCTTTCTTT	CASSLKVTGAFF
TRBV6-2/TRBV6-3	TRBD1	-	TRBJ2-5	TGTGCCAGCAGCGAACAGGGGGCTCTGAAGACCCAGTACTTC	CASSEQGALKTQYF
TRBV7-3	-	-	TRBJ2-3	TGTGCCAGCAGCTTCGGGACTACAGATACGCAGTATTTT	CASSFGTTDTQYF
TRBV9	TRBD2	-	TRBJ2-6	TGTGCCAGCAGCGTAGCTGTAGCGGGCTTCTCTGGGGCCAACGTCCTGACTTTC	CASSVAVAGFSGANVLTF
TRBV6-1	TRBD2	-	TRBJ2-5	TGTGCCAGCAGTGAACCGGGACTAGCGAGGGAGACCCAGTACTTC	CASSEPGLARETQYF
TRBV9	TRBD1	-	TRBJ1-4	TGTGCCAGCAGCCCTTTACAGGGGAAGGGAGAAAAACTGTTTTTT	CASSPLQGKGEKLFF
TRBV5-4	-	-	TRBJ2-1	TGTGCCAGCAGCTTGACCGCGGGAACCTACAATGAGCAGTTCTTC	CASSLTAGTYNEQFF
TRBV11-3	TRBD1	-	TRBJ2-1	TGTGCCAGCAGCGTCCGGACAGGGCAGACCTACAATGAGCAGTTCTTC	CASSVRTGQTYNEQFF
TRBV7-9	-	-	TRBJ2-6	TGTGCCAGCAGCTTAGTAGCCTCTGGGGCCAACGTCCTGACTTTC	CASSLVASGANVLTF
TRBV19	-	-	TRBJ1-3	TGTGCCAGTAGTCTGAAGGGGCCGGAATCTGGAAACACCATATATTTT	CASSLKGPESGNTIYF
TRBV11-3	TRBD1	-	TRBJ1-2	TGTGCCAGCAGCTTAGAGGGTTCCGGGACAGGGTTACGGGATGACGGCTACACCTTC	CASSLEGSGTGLRDDGYTF
TRBV27	TRBD1	-	TRBJ1-3	TGTGCCAGCAGTTTAACAGGGGGCACGCTTGGAAACACCATATATTTT	CASSLTGGTLGNTIYF
TRBV9	-	-	TRBJ1-5	TGTGCCAGCAGCCCTACAGAGGGCCAGCCCCAGCATTTT	CASSPTEGQPQHF
TRBV19	-	-	TRBJ1-1	TGTGCCAGTAGTATAAAACCGAGCGGGAACACTGAAGCTTTCTTT	CASSIKPSGNTEAFF
TRBV6-5	TRBD2	-	TRBJ2-2	TGTGCCAGCAGGGGAGGGACGGGTAGGGCCGGGGAGCTGTTTTTT	CASRGGTGRAGELFF
TRBV6-5	-	medium-sized	TRBJ2-1	TGTGCCAGCAGTTACTCGTTGAAAGCGTGGCAGGGGGAGCAGTTCTTC	CASSYSLKAWQGEQFF
TRBV2	TRBD1	-	TRBJ2-7	TGTGCCAGCGGGGACAGGGGTCGAGGAGAGCAGTACTTC	CASGDRGRGEQYF
TRBV24-1	-	-	TRBJ2-3	TGTGCCACCAGTGCAAGGGGGTCCCAAGATACGCAGTATTTT	CATSARGSQDTQYF
TRBV7-9	-	-	TRBJ1-2	TGTGCCAGCAGAGTATCGACAGACTATGGCTACACCTTC	CASRVSTDYGYTF
TRBV12-3/TRBV12-4	-	-	TRBJ2-7	TGTGCCAGCAGTTTAAGGAGCTCCTACGAGCAGTACTTC	CASSLRSSYEQYF
TRBV11-1	-	-	TRBJ2-7	TGTGCCAGCAGCCCTCGAGAGGGCGAGCAGTACTTC	CASSPREGEQYF
TRBV29-1	TRBD1	-	TRBJ2-1	TGCAGCGTTGTCGGTCTCGGGACAGATGGTGGTCTATCGGGCGAGCAGTTCTTC	CSVVGLGTDGGLSGEQFF